The rows below give T cell receptor beta chains drawn from one sample of a study of T-cell memory formation after mild COVID-19. TCRdb analysed the 5' RACE reads with MiXCR anew, one entry per CDR3 protein. This table has about 250,000 distinct CDR3 sequences, 15% appearing once. The sequencing sample was made of PBMCs or a T cell subset sorted from them (not recorded which). Every receptor here comes from an adult woman who had mild COVID-19 (a few samples of this study predate the infection). Cell type and time point are not known. Each CDR3 is given with its conserved first and last residue. D genes are given only for firm matches. Rows may omit the clone size; those that give it use once, few, many or a size class.

CDR3: CASSYTQYF
DNA: TGTGCCAGCAGTTATACGCAGTATTTT
V: TRBV6-6
size: few
J: TRBJ2-3
D: -

CDR3: CASTPLAGANSYEQYF
DNA: TGTGCCAGCACCCCACTAGCGGGGGCCAACTCCTACGAGCAGTACTTC
V: TRBV2
size: -
J: TRBJ2-7
D: TRBD2

CDR3: CASSRGLAGVRETQYF
DNA: TGTGCCAGCAGCAGGGGACTAGCGGGAGTCCGGGAGACCCAGTACTTC
V: TRBV9
size: -
J: TRBJ2-5
D: TRBD2

CDR3: CASSFVGEQFF
DNA: TGCGCCAGCAGCTTCGTCGGGGAGCAGTTCTTC
V: TRBV5-1
size: -
J: TRBJ2-1
D: -

CDR3: CASTESTGNTEAFF
DNA: TGTGCCAGCACCGAGTCGACAGGAAACACTGAAGCTTTCTTT
V: TRBV2
size: few
J: TRBJ1-1
D: -

CDR3: CASSQGTATEAFF
DNA: TGTGCCAGCAGCCAGGGGACAGCCACTGAAGCTTTCTTT
V: TRBV7-9
size: -
J: TRBJ1-1
D: TRBD1

CDR3: CSARVGTVPSGELFF
DNA: TGCAGTGCTAGGGTGGGGACTGTCCCTAGCGGGGAGCTGTTTTTT
V: TRBV20-1
size: few
J: TRBJ2-2
D: -

CDR3: CASSRVPTTGGNHEQFF
DNA: TGTGCCAGCAGCAGGGTCCCAACGACAGGGGGAAACCATGAGCAGTTCTTC
V: TRBV9
size: few
J: TRBJ2-1
D: TRBD1

CDR3: CASSFSSGYEQYF
DNA: TGTGCCAGCAGTTTCTCTTCAGGTTACGAGCAGTACTTC
V: TRBV12-3/TRBV12-4
size: few
J: TRBJ2-7
D: -

CDR3: CASSLYGTSGTQETQYF
DNA: TGTGCCAGCAGCTTATACGGGACTAGCGGGACTCAAGAGACCCAGTACTTC
V: TRBV11-1
size: few
J: TRBJ2-5
D: TRBD2

CDR3: CASSLSLVDTQYF
DNA: TGTGCCAGCAGCCTATCGCTCGTGGATACGCAGTATTTT
V: TRBV3-1
size: -
J: TRBJ2-3
D: -

CDR3: CASSLNRQETQYF
DNA: TGCGCCAGCAGCTTGAACAGGCAAGAGACCCAGTACTTC
V: TRBV5-1
size: -
J: TRBJ2-5
D: -

CDR3: CASSLARGPGETQYF
DNA: TGTGCCAGCAGCTTAGCCCGAGGGCCTGGGGAGACCCAGTACTTC
V: TRBV7-7
size: -
J: TRBJ2-5
D: -

CDR3: CATSGQGAGAEAFF
DNA: TGTGCCACCAGTGGACAGGGGGCCGGGGCTGAAGCTTTCTTT
V: TRBV24-1
size: -
J: TRBJ1-1
D: TRBD1

CDR3: CSVFQGIAFF
DNA: TGCAGCGTTTTCCAGGGCATAGCTTTCTTT
V: TRBV29-1
size: -
J: TRBJ1-1
D: -

CDR3: CASNKGLGNEQFF
DNA: TGTGCCAGCAACAAGGGGTTGGGGAATGAGCAGTTCTTC
V: TRBV25-1
size: -
J: TRBJ2-1
D: -

CDR3: CSASRIRTGDRGLLNYGYTF
DNA: TGCAGTGCTAGCAGGATCCGGACTGGGGACAGGGGGCTCCTAAACTATGGCTACACCTTC
V: TRBV20-1
size: few
J: TRBJ1-2
D: TRBD1

CDR3: CASSLIAGGRGTQYF
DNA: TGTGCCAGCAGCTTAATAGCGGGGGGGCGGGGGACGCAGTATTTT
V: TRBV7-3
size: -
J: TRBJ2-3
D: TRBD2

CDR3: CASSWGTSGGGEQFF
DNA: TGCGCCAGCAGCTGGGGGACTAGCGGGGGAGGTGAGCAGTTCTTC
V: TRBV5-1
size: many
J: TRBJ2-1
D: TRBD2

CDR3: CATSDGTGGSAFF
DNA: TGTGCCACCAGTGATGGGACAGGGGGCTCGGCTTTCTTT
V: TRBV24-1
size: few
J: TRBJ1-1
D: TRBD1

CDR3: CASSQRGQGLGYEQYF
DNA: TGCGCCAGCAGCCAGAGAGGACAGGGGCTGGGGTACGAGCAGTACTTC
V: TRBV5-1
size: -
J: TRBJ2-7
D: TRBD1

CDR3: CATSDLVAGAYNEQFF
DNA: TGTGCCACCAGTGATTTGGTAGCGGGAGCCTACAATGAGCAGTTCTTC
V: TRBV24-1
size: few
J: TRBJ2-1
D: TRBD2

CDR3: CASSSSPSNSPLHF
DNA: TGTGCCAGCAGCTCGAGCCCCTCCAATTCACCCCTCCACTTT
V: TRBV5-6
size: few
J: TRBJ1-6
D: -

CDR3: CAGPGQGNTGELFF
DNA: TGTGCCGGTCCGGGACAGGGGAACACCGGGGAGCTGTTTTTT
V: TRBV4-2
size: few
J: TRBJ2-2
D: TRBD1

CDR3: CASSLEFSYNEQFF
DNA: TGCGCCAGCAGCTTGGAGTTCTCCTACAATGAGCAGTTCTTC
V: TRBV5-1
size: few
J: TRBJ2-1
D: -

CDR3: CASNTRGRRGTEAFF
DNA: TGTGCCAGCAATACCCGTGGAAGGAGGGGAACTGAAGCTTTCTTT
V: TRBV6-5
size: few
J: TRBJ1-1
D: -

CDR3: CASSLGQGRETQYF
DNA: TGTGCCAGCAGCCTCGGACAGGGCCGAGAGACCCAGTACTTC
V: TRBV5-1
size: many
J: TRBJ2-5
D: TRBD1

CDR3: CASSPPSDRGIRNTIYF
DNA: TGTGCCAGCTCACCACCGTCCGACAGGGGAATCAGAAACACCATATATTTT
V: TRBV18
size: -
J: TRBJ1-3
D: TRBD1

CDR3: CASSLQGNYEQYF
DNA: TGCGCCAGCAGCTTACAGGGGAATTACGAGCAGTACTTC
V: TRBV5-1
size: -
J: TRBJ2-7
D: TRBD1

CDR3: CASSYRAPSTGELFF
DNA: TGTGCCAGCAGTTACCGGGCTCCAAGTACCGGGGAGCTGTTTTTT
V: TRBV6-7
size: -
J: TRBJ2-2
D: -

CDR3: CAISGPDAWQYF
DNA: TGTGCCATCAGTGGACCGGACGCATGGCAGTACTTC
V: TRBV10-3
size: few
J: TRBJ2-7
D: -

CDR3: CSARASGTEAFF
DNA: TGCAGTGCTAGGGCTTCCGGGACTGAAGCTTTCTTT
V: TRBV20-1
size: -
J: TRBJ1-1
D: -

CDR3: CASSQPTSGLKTQYF
DNA: TGCGCCAGCAGCCAACCAACTAGCGGTCTGAAGACCCAGTACTTC
V: TRBV4-1
size: -
J: TRBJ2-5
D: TRBD2

CDR3: CASRTSGYNEQFF
DNA: TGTGCCAGCCGGACTAGCGGTTACAATGAGCAGTTCTTC
V: TRBV12-3/TRBV12-4
size: few
J: TRBJ2-1
D: TRBD2

CDR3: CASSQGGANEKLFF
DNA: TGTGCCAGCAGCCAGGGAGGGGCTAATGAAAAACTGTTTTTT
V: TRBV9
size: -
J: TRBJ1-4
D: -

CDR3: CASSPEPSGNTEAFF
DNA: TGTGCCAGCAGCCCGGAACCCTCAGGGAACACTGAAGCTTTCTTT
V: TRBV7-2
size: few
J: TRBJ1-1
D: -

CDR3: CSADRDRAPYEQYF
DNA: TGCAGTGCTGACCGGGACAGGGCCCCCTACGAGCAGTACTTC
V: TRBV20-1
size: few
J: TRBJ2-7
D: TRBD1

CDR3: CASSFTRQRTEAFF
DNA: TGTGCCAGCAGCTTCACCCGACAGAGAACTGAAGCTTTCTTT
V: TRBV7-2
size: few
J: TRBJ1-1
D: -

CDR3: CASSIRLAGGRDTQYF
DNA: TGTGCCAGCAGTATTCGACTAGCGGGGGGTAGAGATACGCAGTATTTT
V: TRBV12-3/TRBV12-4
size: few
J: TRBJ2-3
D: TRBD2

CDR3: CASSQTRGGAEAFF
DNA: TGCGCCAGCAGCCAAACCCGGGGGGGCGCTGAAGCTTTCTTT
V: TRBV4-1
size: many
J: TRBJ1-1
D: -

CDR3: CASSPTGQTNEKLFF
DNA: TGCGCCAGCAGCCCGACAGGGCAAACTAATGAAAAACTGTTTTTT
V: TRBV5-1
size: -
J: TRBJ1-4
D: TRBD1

CDR3: CASSSPGQGAKNEQFF
DNA: TGTGCCAGCAGTTCACCGGGACAGGGGGCGAAAAATGAGCAGTTCTTC
V: TRBV28
size: -
J: TRBJ2-1
D: TRBD1

CDR3: CASSYEGQGAYGYTF
DNA: TGTGCCAGCAGCTATGAGGGACAGGGGGCCTATGGCTACACCTTC
V: TRBV4-2
size: -
J: TRBJ1-2
D: TRBD1